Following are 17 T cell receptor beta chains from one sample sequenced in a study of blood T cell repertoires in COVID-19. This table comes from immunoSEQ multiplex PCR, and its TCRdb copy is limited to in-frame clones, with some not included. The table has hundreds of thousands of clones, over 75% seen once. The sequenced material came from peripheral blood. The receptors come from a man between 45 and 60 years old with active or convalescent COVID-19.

The CDR3 region is CASSQEPQGVYTEAFF. The CDR3 nucleotides are TGTGCCAGCAGCCAAGAACCTCAGGGGGTATACACTGAAGCTTTCTTT. The J gene is TRBJ1-1, the V gene TRBV7-6; 7 bases fit TRBD1. The germline V gene has CDR1 SGHVS and CDR2 FNYEAQ. The V gene end was trimmed by 5 bases and the J gene end by 3 bases; junction bases not matched to a gene: 12. The CDR3 totals 16 residues. The full variable domain, with the rest looked up from reference TRBV7-6 and TRBJ1-1, is GAGVSQSPRYKVTKRGQDVALRCDPISGHVSLYWYRQALGQGPEFLTYFNYEAQQDKSGLPNDRFSAERPEGSISTLTIQRTEQRDSAMYRCASSQEPQGVYTEAFFGQGTRLTVV.

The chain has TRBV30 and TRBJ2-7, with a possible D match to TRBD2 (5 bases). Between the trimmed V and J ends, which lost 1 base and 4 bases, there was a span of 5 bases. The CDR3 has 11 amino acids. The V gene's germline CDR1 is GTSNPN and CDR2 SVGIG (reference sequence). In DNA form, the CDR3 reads TGTGCCTGGAGTGGGAGGTACGAGCAGTACTTC. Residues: CAWSGRYEQYF.

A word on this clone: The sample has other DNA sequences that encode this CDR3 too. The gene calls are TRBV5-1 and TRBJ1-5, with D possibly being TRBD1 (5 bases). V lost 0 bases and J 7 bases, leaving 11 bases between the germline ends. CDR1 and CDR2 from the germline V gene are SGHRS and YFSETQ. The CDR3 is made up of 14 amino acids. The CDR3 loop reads CASSLDGGGQPQHF. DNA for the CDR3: TGCGCCAGCAGCTTGGATGGGGGAGGACAGCCCCAGCATTTT. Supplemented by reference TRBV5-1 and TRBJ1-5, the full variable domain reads KAGVTQTPRYLIKTRGQQVTLSCSPISGHRSVSWYQQTPGQGLQFLFEYFSETQRNKGNFPGRFSGRQFSNSRSEMNVSTLELGDSALYLCASSLDGGGQPQHFGDGTRLSIL.

The CDR3 coding sequence is TGTGCCAGCAGCGAGGGGGGGGTGACCCAGTACTTC. Amino acid sequence: CASSEGGVTQYF. The rearrangement links TRBV27 to TRBJ2-5; the D gene is possibly TRBD2 (7 bases). V shed 6 bases and J shed 7 bases, with 12 bases lying between them. The CDR3 length is 12 residues. Germline lookup yields CDR1 MNHEY and CDR2 SMNVEV (reference sequence).

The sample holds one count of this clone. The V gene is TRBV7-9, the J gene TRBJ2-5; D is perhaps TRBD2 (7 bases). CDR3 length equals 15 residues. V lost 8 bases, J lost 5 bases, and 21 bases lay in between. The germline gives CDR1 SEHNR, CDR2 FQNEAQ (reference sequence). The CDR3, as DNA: TGTGCCAGCGCCAAGGGGGGAGGGCCTATGGAGACCCAGTACTTC. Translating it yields CASAKGGGPMETQYF.

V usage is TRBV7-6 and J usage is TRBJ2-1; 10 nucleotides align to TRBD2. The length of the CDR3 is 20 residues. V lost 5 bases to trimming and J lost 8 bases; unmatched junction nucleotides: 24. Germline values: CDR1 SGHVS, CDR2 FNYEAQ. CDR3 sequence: CASSKRTERLLAGVGDEQFF. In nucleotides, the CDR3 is TGTGCCAGCAGCAAACGGACAGAGAGGCTCCTAGCGGGAGTAGGGGATGAGCAGTTCTTC.

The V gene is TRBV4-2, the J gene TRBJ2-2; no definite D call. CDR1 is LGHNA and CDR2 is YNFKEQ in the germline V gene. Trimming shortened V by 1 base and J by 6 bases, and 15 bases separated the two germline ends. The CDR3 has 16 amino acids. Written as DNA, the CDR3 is TGTGCCAGCAGCCAAGCCACTTCAACCATCGCCGGGGAGCTGTTTTTT. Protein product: CASSQATSTIAGELFF.

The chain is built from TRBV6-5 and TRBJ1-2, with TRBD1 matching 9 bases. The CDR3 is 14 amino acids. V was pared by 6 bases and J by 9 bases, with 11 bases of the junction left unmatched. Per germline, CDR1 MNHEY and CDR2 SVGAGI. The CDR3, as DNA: TGTGCCAGCAGGACTGGGACAGGGTCCCTGCGCTACACCTTC. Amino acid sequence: CASRTGTGSLRYTF.

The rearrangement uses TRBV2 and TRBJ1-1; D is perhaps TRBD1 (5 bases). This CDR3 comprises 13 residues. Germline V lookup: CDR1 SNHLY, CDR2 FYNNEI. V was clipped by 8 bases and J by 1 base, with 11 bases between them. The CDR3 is CASGGSRNTEAFF. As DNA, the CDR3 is TGTGCCAGCGGGGGGAGCAGGAACACTGAAGCTTTCTTT.

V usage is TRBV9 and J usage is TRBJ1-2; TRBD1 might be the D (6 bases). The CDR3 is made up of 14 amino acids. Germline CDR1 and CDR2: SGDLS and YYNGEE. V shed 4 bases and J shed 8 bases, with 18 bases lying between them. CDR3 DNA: TGTGCCAGCAGCCAACCTCCGGGACATAGCGGCTACACCTTC. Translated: CASSQPPGHSGYTF.

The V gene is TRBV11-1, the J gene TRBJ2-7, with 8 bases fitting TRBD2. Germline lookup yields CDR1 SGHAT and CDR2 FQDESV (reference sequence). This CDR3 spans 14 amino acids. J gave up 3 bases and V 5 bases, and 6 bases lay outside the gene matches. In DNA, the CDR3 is TGTGCCAGCAGCCTAAAAGCGGGAGTCTACGAGCAGTACTTC. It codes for CASSLKAGVYEQYF.

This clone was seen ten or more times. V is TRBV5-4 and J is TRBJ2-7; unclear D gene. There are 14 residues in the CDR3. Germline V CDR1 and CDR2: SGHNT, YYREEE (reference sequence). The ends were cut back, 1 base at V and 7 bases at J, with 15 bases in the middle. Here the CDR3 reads CASSLRSTTREQYF. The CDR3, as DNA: TGTGCCAGCAGCTTGAGGTCTACGACTCGGGAGCAGTACTTC.

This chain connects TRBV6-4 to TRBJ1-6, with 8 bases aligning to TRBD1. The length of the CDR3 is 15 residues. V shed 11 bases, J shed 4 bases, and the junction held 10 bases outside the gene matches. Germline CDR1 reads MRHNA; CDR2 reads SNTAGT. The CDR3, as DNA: TGTGCCGGACAGGGACCCCCCTTTTATAATTCACCCCTCCACTTT. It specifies CAGQGPPFYNSPLHF.

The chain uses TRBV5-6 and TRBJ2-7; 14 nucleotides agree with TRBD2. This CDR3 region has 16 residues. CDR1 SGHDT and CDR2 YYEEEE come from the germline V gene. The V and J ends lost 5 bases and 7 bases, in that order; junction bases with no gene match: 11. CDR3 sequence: CASSRLAGGPTWEQYF. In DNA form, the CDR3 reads TGTGCCAGCAGTCGACTAGCGGGAGGGCCTACGTGGGAGCAGTACTTC. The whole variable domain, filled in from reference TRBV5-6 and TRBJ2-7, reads DAGVTQSPTHLIKTRGQQVTLRCSPKSGHDTVSWYQQALGQGPQFIFQYYEEEERQRGNFPDRFSGHQFPNYSSELNVNALLLGDSALYLCASSRLAGGPTWEQYFGPGTRLTVT.

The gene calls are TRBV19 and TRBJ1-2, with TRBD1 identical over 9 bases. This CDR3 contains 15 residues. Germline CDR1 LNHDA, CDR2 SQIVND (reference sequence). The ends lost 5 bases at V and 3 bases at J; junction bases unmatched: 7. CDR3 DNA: TGTGCCAGTAGTCCTCGACAGGGGGACGACTATGGCTACACCTTC. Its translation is CASSPRQGDDYGYTF.

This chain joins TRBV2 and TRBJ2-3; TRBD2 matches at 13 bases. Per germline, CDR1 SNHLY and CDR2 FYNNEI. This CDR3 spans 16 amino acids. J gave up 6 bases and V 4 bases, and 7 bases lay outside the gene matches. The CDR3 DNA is TGTGCCAGCAGTGGGACTAGCGGGAGATATCCGGATACGCAGTATTTT. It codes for CASSGTSGRYPDTQYF.

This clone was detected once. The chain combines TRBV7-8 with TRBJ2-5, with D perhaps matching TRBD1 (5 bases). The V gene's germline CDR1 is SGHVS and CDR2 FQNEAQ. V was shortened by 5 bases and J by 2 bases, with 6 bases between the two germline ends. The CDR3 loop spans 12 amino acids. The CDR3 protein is CASSPGQETQYF. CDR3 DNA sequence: TGTGCCAGCAGCCCAGGGCAAGAGACCCAGTACTTC.